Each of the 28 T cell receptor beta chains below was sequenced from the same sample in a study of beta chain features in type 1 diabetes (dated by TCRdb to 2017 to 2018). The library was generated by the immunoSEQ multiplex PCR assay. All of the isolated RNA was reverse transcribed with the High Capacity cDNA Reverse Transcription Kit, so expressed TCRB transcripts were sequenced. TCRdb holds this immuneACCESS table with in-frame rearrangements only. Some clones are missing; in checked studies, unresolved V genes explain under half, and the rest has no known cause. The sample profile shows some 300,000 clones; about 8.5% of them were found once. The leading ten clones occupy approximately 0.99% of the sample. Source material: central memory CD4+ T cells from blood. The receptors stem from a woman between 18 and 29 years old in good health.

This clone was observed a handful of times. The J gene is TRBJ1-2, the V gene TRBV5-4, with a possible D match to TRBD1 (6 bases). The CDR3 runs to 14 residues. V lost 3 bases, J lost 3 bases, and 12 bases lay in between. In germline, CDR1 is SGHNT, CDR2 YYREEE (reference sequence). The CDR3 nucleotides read TGTGCCAGCAGCTCGGCCCAGGGGTACTATGGCTACACCTTC. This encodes CASSSAQGYYGYTF.

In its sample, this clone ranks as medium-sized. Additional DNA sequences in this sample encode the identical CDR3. As DNA, the CDR3 is TGTGCCAGCAGCTCCCAGACAGGGGGTGGCTACACCTTC. Translation gives CASSSQTGGGYTF. The J gene is TRBJ1-2, the V gene TRBV7-2; TRBD1 agrees at 9 bases. This CDR3 contains 13 residues. V trimming: 4 bases; J trimming: 7 bases; junction bases outside the gene matches: 4. Germline CDR1 and CDR2: SGHTA and FQGNSA.

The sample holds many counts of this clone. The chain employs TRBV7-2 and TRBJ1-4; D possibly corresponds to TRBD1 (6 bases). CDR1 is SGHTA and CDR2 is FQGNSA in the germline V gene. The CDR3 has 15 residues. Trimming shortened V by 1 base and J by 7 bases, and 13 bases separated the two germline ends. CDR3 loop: CASSLGQVRGEKLFF. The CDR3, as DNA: TGTGCCAGCAGCTTAGGACAGGTTCGGGGTGAAAAACTGTTTTTT.

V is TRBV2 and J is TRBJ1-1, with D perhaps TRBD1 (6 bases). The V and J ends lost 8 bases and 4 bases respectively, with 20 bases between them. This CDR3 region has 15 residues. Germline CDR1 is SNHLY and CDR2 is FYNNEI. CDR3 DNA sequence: TGTGCCAGCCGACGGGAGGGGCAGGGGACCACTGAAGCTTTCTTT. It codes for CASRREGQGTTEAFF. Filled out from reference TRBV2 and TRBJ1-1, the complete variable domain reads EPEVTQTPSHQVTQMGQEVILRCVPISNHLYFYWYRQILGQKVEFLVSFYNNEISEKSEIFDDQFSVERPDGSNFTLKIRSTKLEDSAMYFCASRREGQGTTEAFFGQGTRLTVV.

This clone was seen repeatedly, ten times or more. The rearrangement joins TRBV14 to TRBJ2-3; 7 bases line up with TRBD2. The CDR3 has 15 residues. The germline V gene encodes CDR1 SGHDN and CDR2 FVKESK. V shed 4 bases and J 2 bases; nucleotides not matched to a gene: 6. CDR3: CASSPRRDYTDTQYF. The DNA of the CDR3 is TGTGCCAGCAGCCCCCGAAGGGACTACACAGATACGCAGTATTTT. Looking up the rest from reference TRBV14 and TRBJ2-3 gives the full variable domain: EAGVTQFPSHSVIEKGQTVTLRCDPISGHDNLYWYRRVMGKEIKFLLHFVKESKQDESGMPNNRFLAERTGGTYSTLKVQPAELEDSGVYFCASSPRRDYTDTQYFGPGTRLTVL.

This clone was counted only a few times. CDR3 DNA: TGTGCCAGCAGCTTAGAGAACACCTGGAACATTCAGTACTTC. It yields the protein CASSLENTWNIQYF. V and J are TRBV7-9 and TRBJ2-4; D is unresolved. V lost 1 base and J 7 bases, leaving 11 bases between the germline ends. CDR3 length: 14 residues. Looked up from germline, CDR1 is SEHNR and CDR2 is FQNEAQ (reference sequence). The full variable domain, in which reference TRBV7-9 and TRBJ2-4 provide the parts outside the CDR3, is DTGVSQNPRHKITKRGQNVTFRCDPISEHNRLYWYRQTLGQGPEFLTYFQNEAQLEKSRLLSDRFSAERPKGSFSTLEIQRTEQGDSAMYLCASSLENTWNIQYFGAGTRLSVL.

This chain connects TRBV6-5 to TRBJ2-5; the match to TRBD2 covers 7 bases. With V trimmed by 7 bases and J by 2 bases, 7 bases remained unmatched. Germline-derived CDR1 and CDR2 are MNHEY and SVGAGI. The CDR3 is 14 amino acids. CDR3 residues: CASIGLAEQETQYF. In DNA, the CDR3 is TGTGCCAGCATTGGGCTAGCGGAACAAGAGACCCAGTACTTC.

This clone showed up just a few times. CDR3 region: CASNEIDRGHGYTF. DNA of the CDR3: TGTGCCAGCAACGAAATCGACAGGGGGCATGGCTACACCTTC. The chain couples TRBV7-9 to TRBJ1-2; 10 bases are a match to TRBD1. The CDR3 length is 14 residues. Germline V gives CDR1 SEHNR, CDR2 FQNEAQ (reference sequence). Trimming removed 7 bases from V and 6 bases from J; junction bases left unmatched: 8.

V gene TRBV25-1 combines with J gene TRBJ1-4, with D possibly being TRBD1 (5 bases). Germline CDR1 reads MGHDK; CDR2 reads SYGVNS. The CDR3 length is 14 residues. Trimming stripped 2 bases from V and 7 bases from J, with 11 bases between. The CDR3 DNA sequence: TGTGCCAGCAGTGAAAGGGGCACACGTGAAAAACTGTTTTTT. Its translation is CASSERGTREKLFF. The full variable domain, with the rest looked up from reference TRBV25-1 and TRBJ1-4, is EADIYQTPRYLVIGTGKKITLECSQTMGHDKMYWYQQDPGMELHLIHYSYGVNSTEKGDLSSESTVSRIRTEHFPLTLESARPSHTSQYLCASSERGTREKLFFGSGTQLSVL.

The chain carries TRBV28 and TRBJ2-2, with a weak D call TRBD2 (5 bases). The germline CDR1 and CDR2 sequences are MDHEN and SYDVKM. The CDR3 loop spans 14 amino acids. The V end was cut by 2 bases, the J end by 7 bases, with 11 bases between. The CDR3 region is CASSLRTGYGELFF. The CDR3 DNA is TGTGCCAGCAGTTTACGAACGGGGTACGGGGAGCTGTTTTTT.

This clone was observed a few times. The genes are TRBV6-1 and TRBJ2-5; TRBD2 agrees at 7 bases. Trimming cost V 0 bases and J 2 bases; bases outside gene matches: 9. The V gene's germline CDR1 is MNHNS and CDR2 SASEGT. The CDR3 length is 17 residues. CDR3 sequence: CASSEAPFGGGQETQYF. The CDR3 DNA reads TGTGCCAGCAGTGAAGCGCCCTTTGGCGGGGGACAAGAGACCCAGTACTTC.

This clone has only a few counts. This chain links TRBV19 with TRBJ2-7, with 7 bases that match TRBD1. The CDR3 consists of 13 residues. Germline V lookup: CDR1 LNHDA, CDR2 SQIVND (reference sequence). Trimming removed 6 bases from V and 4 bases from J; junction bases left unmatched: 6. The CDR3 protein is CASSRTGPYEQYF. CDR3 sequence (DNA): TGTGCCAGTAGCAGGACAGGACCTTACGAGCAGTACTTC.

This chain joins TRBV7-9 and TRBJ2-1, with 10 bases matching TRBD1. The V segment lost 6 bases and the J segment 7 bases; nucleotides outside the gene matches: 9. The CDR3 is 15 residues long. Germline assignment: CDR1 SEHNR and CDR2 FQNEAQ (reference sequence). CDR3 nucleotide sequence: TGTGCCAGCAGTCCCGGGACAGGGGCTGTGAATGAGCAGTTCTTC. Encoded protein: CASSPGTGAVNEQFF.

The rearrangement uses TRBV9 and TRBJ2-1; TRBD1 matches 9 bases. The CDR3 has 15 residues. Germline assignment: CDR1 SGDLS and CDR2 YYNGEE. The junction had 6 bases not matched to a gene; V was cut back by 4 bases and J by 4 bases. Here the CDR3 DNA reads TGTGCCAGCAGCATCTCCGGGACAGGGTACAATGAGCAGTTCTTC. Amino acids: CASSISGTGYNEQFF.

CDR3 sequence (DNA): TGCGCCAGCAGTCCGACGGCAGGGGGCCCCTTAGCTTTCTTT. This translates into CASSPTAGGPLAFF. This chain joins TRBV5-1 and TRBJ1-1, with TRBD1 identical over 8 bases. V lost 5 bases to trimming and J lost 10 bases; unmatched junction nucleotides: 13. Germline V gene lookup returns CDR1 SGHRS and CDR2 YFSETQ. CDR3 size: 14 residues.

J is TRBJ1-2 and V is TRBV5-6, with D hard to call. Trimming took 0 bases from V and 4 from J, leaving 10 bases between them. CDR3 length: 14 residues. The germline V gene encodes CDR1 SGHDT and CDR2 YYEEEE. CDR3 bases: TGTGCCAGCAGCTTGGGCCGGGCTGGCTATGGCTACACCTTC. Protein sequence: CASSLGRAGYGYTF.

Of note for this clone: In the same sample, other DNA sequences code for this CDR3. As DNA, the CDR3 is TGCAGCGTTACAGGGGGCTGGGATTATGGCTACACCTTC. Residues: CSVTGGWDYGYTF. This chain uses TRBV29-1 with TRBJ1-2; the match to TRBD1 covers 9 bases. Germline V CDR1 and CDR2: SQVTM, ANQGSEA. The CDR3 is 13 residues long. The V and J ends lost 5 bases and 5 bases, in that order; junction bases with no gene match: 6.

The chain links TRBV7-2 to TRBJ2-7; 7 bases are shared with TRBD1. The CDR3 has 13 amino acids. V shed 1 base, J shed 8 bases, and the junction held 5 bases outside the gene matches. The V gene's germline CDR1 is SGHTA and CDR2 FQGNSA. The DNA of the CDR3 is TGTGCCAGCAGCTTAGGCCCGGACAGGCAGCAGTACGTC. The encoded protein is CASSLGPDRQQYV.

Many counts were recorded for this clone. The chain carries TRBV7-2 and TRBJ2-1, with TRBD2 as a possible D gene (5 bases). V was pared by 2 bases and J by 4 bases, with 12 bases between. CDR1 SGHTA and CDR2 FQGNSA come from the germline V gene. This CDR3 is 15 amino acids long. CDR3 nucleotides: TGTGCCAGCAGCTTAATCCCGACGGGATACAATGAGCAGTTCTTC. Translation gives CASSLIPTGYNEQFF.

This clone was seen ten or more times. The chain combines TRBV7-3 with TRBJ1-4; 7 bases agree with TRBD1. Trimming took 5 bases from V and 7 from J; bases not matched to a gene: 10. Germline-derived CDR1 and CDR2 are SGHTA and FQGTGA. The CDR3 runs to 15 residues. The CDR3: CASSPYPGGGEKLFF. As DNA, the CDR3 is TGTGCCAGCAGCCCCTACCCAGGGGGTGGTGAAAAACTGTTTTTT.

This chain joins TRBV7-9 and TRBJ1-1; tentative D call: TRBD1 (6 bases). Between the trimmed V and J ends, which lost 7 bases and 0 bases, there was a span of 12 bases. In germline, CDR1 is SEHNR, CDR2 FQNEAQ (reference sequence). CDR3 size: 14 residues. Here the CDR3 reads CASIPTGVNTEAFF. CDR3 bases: TGTGCCAGCATCCCGACAGGAGTGAACACTGAAGCTTTCTTT.

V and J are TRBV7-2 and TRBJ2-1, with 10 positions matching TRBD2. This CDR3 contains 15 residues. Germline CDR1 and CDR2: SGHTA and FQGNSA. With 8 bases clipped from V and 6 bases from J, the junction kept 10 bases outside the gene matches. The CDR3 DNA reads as TGTGCCAGCTTAGCGTCCAGCGGGGGGGCCAATGAGCAGTTCTTC. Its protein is CASLASSGGANEQFF.

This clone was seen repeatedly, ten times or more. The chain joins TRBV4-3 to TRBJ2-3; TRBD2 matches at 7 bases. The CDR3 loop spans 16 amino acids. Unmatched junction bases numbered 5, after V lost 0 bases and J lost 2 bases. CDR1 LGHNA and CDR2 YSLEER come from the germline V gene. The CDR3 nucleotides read TGCGCCAGCAGCCAAGAAGCTCTAGCGGACACAGATACGCAGTATTTT. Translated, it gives CASSQEALADTDTQYF.

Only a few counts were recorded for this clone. The CDR3 DNA is TGTGCCAGCAGCTTAGATCCCAGGGCTGGCTCCTACAATGAGCAGTTCTTC. Translated: CASSLDPRAGSYNEQFF. This chain uses TRBV11-2 with TRBJ2-1, with D perhaps TRBD1 (5 bases). The length of the CDR3 is 17 residues. Per germline, CDR1 SGHAT and CDR2 FQNNGV. Trimming took 0 bases from V and 0 from J, leaving 12 bases between them.

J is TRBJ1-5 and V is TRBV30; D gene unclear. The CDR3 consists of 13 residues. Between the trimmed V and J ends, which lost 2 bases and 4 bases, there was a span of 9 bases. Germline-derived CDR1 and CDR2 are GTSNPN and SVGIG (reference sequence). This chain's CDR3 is CAWSIRENQPQHF. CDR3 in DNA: TGTGCCTGGAGTATAAGGGAGAATCAGCCCCAGCATTTT.

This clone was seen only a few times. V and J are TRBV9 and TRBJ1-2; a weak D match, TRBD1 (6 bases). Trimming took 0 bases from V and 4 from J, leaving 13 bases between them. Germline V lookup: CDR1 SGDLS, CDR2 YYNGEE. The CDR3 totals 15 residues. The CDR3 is CASSVAGAPSYGYTF. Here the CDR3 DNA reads TGTGCCAGCAGCGTAGCAGGGGCTCCCTCCTATGGCTACACCTTC.

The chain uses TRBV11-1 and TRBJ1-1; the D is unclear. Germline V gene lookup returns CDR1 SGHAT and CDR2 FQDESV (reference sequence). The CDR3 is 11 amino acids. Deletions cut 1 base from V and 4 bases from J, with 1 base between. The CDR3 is CASSLVTEAFF. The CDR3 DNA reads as TGTGCCAGCAGCTTAGTCACTGAAGCTTTCTTT.

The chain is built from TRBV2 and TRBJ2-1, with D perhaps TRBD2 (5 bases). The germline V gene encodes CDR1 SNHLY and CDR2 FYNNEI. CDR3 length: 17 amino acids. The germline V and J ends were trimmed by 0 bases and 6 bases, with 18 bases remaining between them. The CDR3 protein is CASSEAPGLRRGNEQFF. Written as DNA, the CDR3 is TGTGCCAGCAGTGAAGCACCGGGTCTACGTCGGGGCAATGAGCAGTTCTTC.